The rows below give T cell receptor beta chains drawn from one sample of a study of breast tumors, draining lymph nodes, adjacent tissues. TCRdb processed the multiplex PCR reads anew with MiXCR; each CDR3 protein has one entry. Seen here are tens of thousands of distinct CDR3 sequences, approximately 63% observed once, and the top ten hold roughly a quarter. The sample was tumor-adjacent breast tissue. Source of these receptors: a female donor with breast cancer. Some clones in this sample may be carry-over from other donors' samples. CDR3s include the opening cysteine and the closing phenylalanine or tryptophan. D genes are given only for firm matches. Only part of the rows carry a size: once, few, many, or a class if the clone is expanded.

v_call	j_call	clone_size	d_call	cdr3_aa	cdr3_nt
TRBV29-1	TRBJ2-5	.	TRBD2	CSVTLAGGPETRYF	TGCAGCGTGACACTAGCGGGAGGGCCTGAGACCCGGTACTTC
TRBV20-1	TRBJ2-2	.	.	CSASGGGTGELFF	TGCAGTGCTTCAGGGGGGGGAACCGGGGAGCTGTTTTTT
TRBV7-2	TRBJ2-7	many	.	CASSQYNEQYF	TGTGCCAGCAGCCAATATAACGAGCAGTACTTC
TRBV12-3/TRBV12-4	TRBJ2-1	.	.	CASRPPAGRGHNEQFF	TGTGCCAGCAGGCCACCAGCTGGGAGGGGGCACAATGAGCAGTTCTTC
TRBV7-9	TRBJ1-2	.	TRBD1	CASSPRQGANYGYTF	TGTGCCAGCAGCCCCCGACAGGGGGCTAACTATGGCTACACCTTC
TRBV2	TRBJ2-5	.	.	CASRIGGETQYF	TGTGCCAGCAGGATAGGGGGAGAGACCCAGTACTTC
TRBV29-1	TRBJ1-2	.	.	CSVDLGGYDGYTF	TGCAGCGTTGATTTAGGAGGGTACGATGGCTACACCTTC
TRBV5-1	TRBJ2-5	.	TRBD2	CASKLAGSETQYF	TGCGCCAGCAAACTAGCGGGATCTGAGACCCAGTACTTC
TRBV11-2	TRBJ2-1	.	.	CASSLVGWGQLF	TGTGCCAGCAGCTTAGTAGGGTGGGGGCAGTTGTTC
TRBV14	TRBJ1-6	.	TRBD1	CASGPGGFYNSPLHF	TGTGCCAGCGGCCCAGGGGGATTTTATAATTCACCCCTCCACTTT
TRBV10-1	TRBJ2-3	few	TRBD2	CASSEGTSGGSDTQYF	TGCGCCAGCAGCGAAGGGACTAGCGGAGGTTCAGATACGCAGTATTTT